This T cell receptor (beta chain) is from a study of T cell changes during pregnancy in multiple sclerosis. Germline V lookup: CDR1 SNHLY, CDR2 FYNNEI. Trimming took off 6 bases at V and 3 bases at J, with 9 bases between the two ends. This CDR3 spans 13 amino acids. The sample holds one count of this clone. TCRdb keeps only in-frame clones here, not all; method: immunoSEQ multiplex PCR. The table has about 100,000 clones, roughly 90% seen once. The chain uses TRBV2 and TRBJ1-5; no clear D. The sample was peripheral blood, taken after pregnancy. This receptor was taken from a female donor with multiple sclerosis, enrolled in a pregnancy study. For the CDR3, the DNA is TGTGCCAGCAGCCGCGAAAACAATCAGCCCCAGCATTTT. Protein sequence: CASSRENNQPQHF. Complete variable domain (other parts from reference TRBV2 and TRBJ1-5): EPEVTQTPSHQVTQMGQEVILRCVPISNHLYFYWYRQILGQKVEFLVSFYNNEISEKSEIFDDQFSVERPDGSNFTLKIRSTKLEDSAMYFCASSRENNQPQHFGDGTRLSIL.